This passage covers 18 T cell receptor beta chains from one sample sequenced in a study of T cells in Graves' hyperthyroidism and ophthalmopathy. Regions amplified from RNA transcripts were the TCR beta CDR3 regions. TCR CDR3 regions were first amplified by RT-PCR with HTBI primers. A single record per CDR3 protein comes from TCRdb applying MiXCR to the multiplex PCR reads. The repertoire consists of roughly 380,000 distinct CDR3 sequences, with around 14% occurring once and the leading ten covering approximately 11%. The source material was blood. The receptors here all came from a woman aged 55-75 years with Graves' hyperthyroidism.

This clonotype was observed many times. The gene calls are TRBV18 and TRBJ2-7; D may be TRBD2 (5 bases). The CDR3 sequence is 13 residues long. Germline CDR1 reads KGHSH; CDR2 reads LQKENI. Trimming removed 2 bases from V and 4 bases from J, with 9 bases in between. The CDR3 sequence is CASSPGLSYEQYF. The CDR3 DNA reads as TGTGCCAGCTCACCAGGACTCTCATACGAGCAGTACTTC.

This clonotype appeared many times. This rearrangement joins TRBV12-3 or TRBV12-4 to TRBJ1-6, with 7 nucleotides matching TRBD1. Unmatched junction bases numbered 5, after V lost 1 base and J lost 8 bases. The CDR3 length is 15 residues. CDR3 residues: CASSLGTGYDSPLHF. The CDR3 DNA sequence: TGTGCCAGCAGTTTAGGGACAGGCTACGATTCACCCCTCCACTTT.

At least ten counts were recorded for this clonotype. The rearrangement uses TRBV12-3 or TRBV12-4 and TRBJ1-1; 9 bases match TRBD1. CDR3 length: 14 residues. The ends lost 2 bases at V and 7 bases at J; junction bases unmatched: 5. CDR3 DNA: TGTGCCAGCAGTTTATTGGGACAGGGTGGTGAAGCTTTCTTT. This sequence encodes CASSLLGQGGEAFF.

At least ten counts were recorded for this clonotype. The chain uses TRBV6-2 or TRBV6-3 and TRBJ1-5; unclear D gene. The CDR3 is 16 amino acids. V lost 0 bases to trimming and J lost 0 bases, with 9 bases between them. The germline V gene has CDR1 MNHEY and CDR2 SVGEGT. CDR3 sequence: CASSYSAGLSNQPQHF. CDR3 DNA sequence: TGTGCCAGCAGTTACTCGGCCGGTCTTAGCAATCAGCCCCAGCATTTT.

The rearrangement uses TRBV19 and TRBJ1-1; a possible D gene is TRBD1 (5 bases). This CDR3 is built from 14 residues. The germline gives CDR1 LNHDA, CDR2 SQIVND (reference sequence). Trimming took off 4 bases at V and 4 bases at J, with 13 bases between the two ends. The CDR3 DNA reads as TGTGCCAGTAGTACGGCCCCGGGGGGCACTGAAGCTTTCTTT. As protein: CASSTAPGGTEAFF.

At least ten counts were recorded for this clonotype. The chain is built from TRBV7-9 and TRBJ2-7; 7 bases map to TRBD1. This CDR3 is 15 amino acids long. The germline V gene has CDR1 SEHNR and CDR2 FQNEAQ (reference sequence). V was pared by 3 bases and J by 5 bases, with 10 bases of the junction left unmatched. The CDR3 nucleotides are TGTGCCAGCAGCTTGGAGACAGGGACGTTCGACGAGCAGTACTTC. Residues: CASSLETGTFDEQYF.

This clonotype was seen many times. The gene calls are TRBV11-2 and TRBJ1-1; 7 bases map to TRBD1. The CDR3 extends over 14 amino acids. Trimming at V came to 3 bases and at J to 1 base, leaving 2 bases not matched to a gene. Germline CDR1 and CDR2: SGHAT and FQNNGV. CDR3 loop: CASSFEGANTEAFF. The CDR3 DNA reads as TGTGCCAGCAGCTTTGAGGGGGCGAACACTGAAGCTTTCTTT.

This clonotype was counted ten times or more. The rearrangement links TRBV28 to TRBJ1-4; weak D call: TRBD1 (5 bases). Trimming took off 7 bases at V and 6 bases at J, with 15 bases between the two ends. Germline-derived CDR1 and CDR2 are MDHEN and SYDVKM. The CDR3 length is 14 residues. The CDR3 DNA follows: TGTGCCAGCATTTTCCGGGGCGGGGATGAAAAACTGTTTTTT. Its translation: CASIFRGGDEKLFF.

This clonotype appeared many times. This chain joins TRBV11-3 and TRBJ1-2; D uncertain. The CDR3 is 16 amino acids. CDR1 and CDR2 from the germline V gene are SGHNT and YENEEA. Trimming removed 1 base at V and 0 bases at J, with 12 bases between. The CDR3 loop reads CASSLVGRITNYGYTF. DNA for the CDR3: TGTGCCAGCAGCTTAGTAGGACGGATTACTAACTATGGCTACACCTTC. Full variable domain (missing parts from reference TRBV11-3 and TRBJ1-2): EAGVVQSPRYKIIEKKQPVAFWCNPISGHNTLYWYLQNLGQGPELLIRYENEEAVDDSQLPKDRFSAERLKGVDSTLKIQPAELGDSAVYLCASSLVGRITNYGYTFGSGTRLTVV.

This clonotype was observed many times. CDR3 sequence: CSVGGAETQYF. Written as DNA, the CDR3 is TGCAGCGTTGGTGGAGCAGAGACCCAGTACTTC. This chain links TRBV29-1 with TRBJ2-5; no firm D call. With 4 bases removed from V and 4 bases from J, the gap between germline ends came to 7 bases. CDR3 size: 11 residues. Germline assignment: CDR1 SQVTM and CDR2 ANQGSEA.

This clonotype was picked up many times. V and J are TRBV6-1 and TRBJ1-1; the D gene is possibly TRBD1 (5 bases). Germline loops: CDR1 MNHNS, CDR2 SASEGT. The CDR3 is 14 residues long. Trimming removed 6 bases from V and 4 bases from J, with 15 bases in between. CDR3 sequence: CASSHDTGGTEAFF. The CDR3 nucleotides read TGTGCCAGCAGCCACGACACGGGGGGCACTGAAGCTTTCTTT.

The chain has TRBV6-1 and TRBJ1-4; 8 nucleotides line up with TRBD1. Unmatched junction bases numbered 10, after V lost 2 bases and J lost 8 bases. CDR3 length equals 16 residues. The germline V gene has CDR1 MNHNS and CDR2 SASEGT. The CDR3 here is CASSEMGQVFREKLFF. The CDR3 nucleotides read TGTGCCAGCAGTGAAATGGGACAGGTCTTTCGGGAAAAACTGTTTTTT.

The gene calls are TRBV10-3 and TRBJ1-2; 7 nucleotides agree with TRBD1. The germline gives CDR1 ENHRY, CDR2 SYGVKD. The V and J ends lost 4 bases and 4 bases, in that order; junction bases with no gene match: 3. The CDR3 totals 13 residues. CDR3 sequence reads: CAISGTGSYGYTF. In DNA, the CDR3 is TGTGCCATCAGTGGGACAGGTTCCTATGGCTACACCTTC.

At least ten counts were recorded for this clonotype. This chain joins TRBV30 and TRBJ2-7; TRBD1 or TRBD2 may be the D gene (5 bases each). The CDR3 extends over 12 amino acids. Trimming cost V 4 bases and J 5 bases, with 12 bases left between them. The germline V gene encodes CDR1 GTSNPN and CDR2 SVGIG (reference sequence). This chain's CDR3 is CAWTEGSDEQYF. The CDR3 bases are TGTGCCTGGACCGAGGGGAGTGACGAGCAGTACTTC.

This clonotype has ten or more counts. CDR3 coding DNA: TGTGCCAGCAGCTTCGACAGTAATTCACCCCTCCACTTT. It codes for CASSFDSNSPLHF. The chain joins TRBV11-2 to TRBJ1-6; maybe TRBD1 (5 bases). CDR1 and CDR2 from the germline V gene are SGHAT and FQNNGV. The V gene lost 3 bases and the J gene lost 6 bases, with 6 bases spanning the gap. CDR3 length equals 13 residues.

This clonotype occurred a few times. The chain is built from TRBV30 and TRBJ1-2; TRBD1 matches 7 bases. The CDR3 has 14 amino acids. V lost 5 bases to trimming and J lost 3 bases; unmatched junction nucleotides: 9. Germline V lookup: CDR1 GTSNPN, CDR2 SVGIG (reference sequence). The chain's CDR3 is CAWSPGQPDYGYTF. Written as DNA, the CDR3 is TGTGCCTGGTCCCCGGGACAGCCTGACTATGGCTACACCTTC.

This clonotype was counted many times. This sequence joins TRBV13 and TRBJ1-1, with D unresolved. The length of the CDR3 is 16 residues. CDR1 is PRHDT and CDR2 is FYEKMQ in the germline V gene (reference sequence). V gave up 5 bases and J gave up 0 bases, with 16 bases separating them. In nucleotides, the CDR3 is TGTGCCAGCAGCCATCGGACTGTACGACTGAACACTGAAGCTTTCTTT. This gives the protein CASSHRTVRLNTEAFF. Full variable domain (outside the CDR3, taken from reference TRBV13 and TRBJ1-1): AAGVIQSPRHLIKEKRETATLKCYPIPRHDTVYWYQQGPGQDPQFLISFYEKMQSDKGSIPDRFSAQQFSDYHSELNMSSLELGDSALYFCASSHRTVRLNTEAFFGQGTRLTVV.

This clonotype was counted at least ten times. The rearrangement uses TRBV27 and TRBJ1-2; 10 bases are shared with TRBD1. The CDR3 loop spans 20 amino acids. Trimming at V came to 0 bases and at J to 0 bases, leaving 13 bases not matched to a gene. Germline V gives CDR1 MNHEY, CDR2 SMNVEV (reference sequence). The CDR3 spells CASSLSASGTGVISNYGYTF. The CDR3, as DNA: TGTGCCAGCAGTTTATCGGCTTCCGGGACAGGGGTAATTTCTAACTATGGCTACACCTTC.